The rows below give T cell receptor beta chains drawn from one sample of a study of cytomegalovirus exposure and HLA in healthy donors. Generated by immunoSEQ multiplex PCR, the TCRdb table keeps only in-frame clones and is missing some. Its listing shows approximately 100,000 clones. The specimen sequenced was PBMCs. Receptors were obtained from a man aged 50-60 years in good health and CMV-seronegative. Each CDR3 is given with its conserved first and last residue. D genes are given only for firm matches.

j_call	d_call	v_call	cdr3_length	cdr3_nt	cdr3_aa
TRBJ1-3	TRBD1	TRBV7-2	15	TGTGCCAGCAGCGCCCTGCAGGGGGCTGGAAACACCATATATTTT	CASSALQGAGNTIYF
TRBJ1-2	.	TRBV4-3	14	TGCGCCAGCAGCCAATTAGGAGGGGCGACTGGCTACACCTTC	CASSQLGGATGYTF
TRBJ2-5	.	TRBV7-9	13	TGTGCCAGCAGCGAGGACAACAAAGAGACCCAGTACTTC	CASSEDNKETQYF
TRBJ2-2	.	TRBV20-1	11	TGCAGTGCCGGAGATCCCGGGGAGCTGTTTTTT	CSAGDPGELFF
TRBJ2-7	.	TRBV9	17	TGTGCCAGCAGCGTAGCGGAAAGGACGGGAAGCTCCTACGAGCAGTACTTC	CASSVAERTGSSYEQYF
TRBJ2-1	.	TRBV5-1	15	TGCGCCAGCAGATATAGGACAGATACCTACAATGAGCAGTTCTTC	CASRYRTDTYNEQFF
TRBJ1-1	.	TRBV19	14	TGTGCCAGTAGTATTGACTCGGCGGGCACTGAAGCTTTCTTT	CASSIDSAGTEAFF
TRBJ2-3	TRBD2	TRBV7-3	16	TGTGCCAGCAGCTCAACAGCGGGAGCAAGCACAGATACGCAGTATTTT	CASSSTAGASTDTQYF
TRBJ1-1	TRBD1	TRBV5-4	16	TGTGCCAGCAGCGCCGGGACAGGGGGTAGGGACACTGAAGCTTTCTTT	CASSAGTGGRDTEAFF
TRBJ1-2	TRBD1	TRBV6-5	16	TGTGCCAGCAGTTTACCGGGACAGGGTTCGAACTATGGCTACACCTTC	CASSLPGQGSNYGYTF
TRBJ1-1	TRBD1	TRBV5-4	14	TGTGCCAGCAGCCCGGGGACAGGGAACACTGAAGCTTTCTTT	CASSPGTGNTEAFF
TRBJ1-1	.	TRBV19	13	TGTGCCAGTCGAGGAGGGATATGGACTGAAGCTTTCTTT	CASRGGIWTEAFF
TRBJ1-1	.	TRBV29-1	12	TGCAGCGTTGAGGGGGGGGACACTGAAGCTTTCTTT	CSVEGGDTEAFF
TRBJ1-3	.	TRBV30	14	TGTGCCTGGAGTCCAGGGCCCTCTGGAAACACCATATATTTT	CAWSPGPSGNTIYF
TRBJ2-7	TRBD2	TRBV4-2	15	TGTGCCAGCAGCCTAGAGCGGGAGGCCTGGTACGAGCAGTACTTC	CASSLEREAWYEQYF
TRBJ2-1	.	TRBV7-3	15	TGTGCCAGCAGTCCGCCCGGGTCGCCCTACAATGAGCAGTTCTTC	CASSPPGSPYNEQFF
TRBJ2-3	TRBD2	TRBV2	12	TGTGCCAGCAGTGAATACGGGAGGGCACAGTATTTT	CASSEYGRAQYF
TRBJ2-1	.	TRBV6-1	18	TGTGCCAGCAGTGAAGCGGGGGCAGTCTCCAGACTTTACAATGAGCAGTTCTTC	CASSEAGAVSRLYNEQFF
TRBJ2-7	TRBD2	TRBV5-1	16	TGCGCCAGCAGCTTGGTTGGCGGGGGGAGCTCCTACGAGCAGTACTTC	CASSLVGGGSSYEQYF
TRBJ1-1	.	TRBV4-1	16	TGCGCCAGCAGCCCCCTCACTGAGGGGCGGGGGACTGAAGCTTTCTTT	CASSPLTEGRGTEAFF
TRBJ1-6	.	TRBV5-6	16	TGTGCCAGCAGCCCAGGCTCGCGGGGCACGGTTTCACCCCTCCACTTT	CASSPGSRGTVSPLHF
TRBJ1-6	.	TRBV5-6	15	TGTGCCAGCAGCCGGAGGAGCTCCTATAATTCACCCCTCCACTTT	CASSRRSSYNSPLHF
TRBJ2-1	TRBD2	TRBV29-1	14	TGCAGCGTCATGGCTGCTAGCGGGGTTGATGAGCAGTTCTTC	CSVMAASGVDEQFF
TRBJ2-1	TRBD1	TRBV18	17	TGTGCCAGCTCACTCACTCTCCGGGACAGACCTTTGAATGAGCAGTTCTTC	CASSLTLRDRPLNEQFF
TRBJ2-7	.	TRBV11-2	14	TGTGCCAGCAGCTCCCGGGACAAAACCTACGAGCAGTACTTC	CASSSRDKTYEQYF
TRBJ1-1	.	TRBV4-3	15	TGCGCCAGCAGCCAAGGCACAGTTTTAAACACTGAAGCTTTCTTT	CASSQGTVLNTEAFF
TRBJ2-1	TRBD2	TRBV10-3	15	TGTGCCATCAGCCCCCAGCGGGGGGACAACAATGAGCAGTTCTTC	CAISPQRGDNNEQFF
TRBJ2-1	TRBD2	TRBV4-3	19	TGCGCCAGCAGCCCCATGACTAGCGGGACCAGTTCTCCCTACAATGAGCAGTTCTTC	CASSPMTSGTSSPYNEQFF
TRBJ2-1	TRBD2	TRBV5-1	17	TGCGCCAGCAGCCACGGACTAGCGGGAAGGTCCTACAATGAGCAGTTCTTC	CASSHGLAGRSYNEQFF
TRBJ2-7	.	TRBV7-2	12	TGTGCCAGCAGCCTAGGAACCTACGAGCAGTACTTC	CASSLGTYEQYF
TRBJ1-4	.	TRBV2	15	TGTGCCAGCAGTCCGGGAGCCCCAACTAATGAAAAACTGTTTTTT	CASSPGAPTNEKLFF
TRBJ1-3	.	TRBV19	12	TGTGCCGTCGGGGACTCGGGAAACACCATATATTTT	CAVGDSGNTIYF
TRBJ2-2	TRBD1	TRBV7-7	14	TGTGCTAGCAGCTTAGACAGGGTAACCGGGGAGCTGTTTTTT	CASSLDRVTGELFF
TRBJ1-5	.	TRBV2	12	TGTGCCAGCCACAGGGACAATCAGCCCCAGCATTTT	CASHRDNQPQHF
TRBJ1-1	TRBD1	TRBV6-5	15	TGTGCCAGCAGTTATACCGAGGGGACAGGCCCTGAAGCTTTCTTT	CASSYTEGTGPEAFF
TRBJ2-7	TRBD1	TRBV6-5	15	TGTGCCAGCAGTTACGTAGGGACAGGGATCCACGAGCAGTACTTC	CASSYVGTGIHEQYF